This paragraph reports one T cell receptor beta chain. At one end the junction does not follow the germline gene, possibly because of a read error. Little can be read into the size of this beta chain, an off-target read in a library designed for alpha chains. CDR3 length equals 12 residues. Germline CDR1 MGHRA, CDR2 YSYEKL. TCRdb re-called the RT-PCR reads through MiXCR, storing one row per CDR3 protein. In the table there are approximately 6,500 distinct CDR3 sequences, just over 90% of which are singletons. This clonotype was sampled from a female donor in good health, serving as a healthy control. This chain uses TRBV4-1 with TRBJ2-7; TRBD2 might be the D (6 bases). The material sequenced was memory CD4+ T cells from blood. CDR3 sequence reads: CASNQLGGEQYF. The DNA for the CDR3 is TGCGCCAGCAACCAACTGGGAGGAGAGCAGTACTTC.